A selection of T cell receptor beta chains follows, all from one sample in a study of T cells after yellow fever vaccination. From the 5' RACE reads, TCRdb called clonotypes with MiXCR, one entry per CDR3 protein. The table lists about 350,000 distinct CDR3 sequences, 7% to 10% of them singletons. The source was PBMCs, collected about 41 days after the first yellow fever vaccination. The origin of the receptors is a man between 18 and 29 years old who received the YFV17D yellow fever vaccine. Each CDR3 is given with its conserved first and last residue. The D gene is left open where the match is weak. Some rows mark clone size as missing; the rest say once, few, many or name a class of expanded clone.

j_gene	v_gene	len	abundance	d_gene	CDR3nt	CDR3aa
TRBJ1-1	TRBV7-9	12	few	NA	TGTGCCAGCAGCTCTGCGACAGTTGAAGCTTTCTTT	CASSSATVEAFF
TRBJ1-6	TRBV6-1	14	NA	NA	TGTGCCAGCACGGTGCATAGGTATAATTCACCCCTCCACTTT	CASTVHRYNSPLHF
TRBJ2-3	TRBV2	15	many	NA	TGTGCCAGCAGTGAAGGGGGACATTCCACAAATACGCAGTATTTT	CASSEGGHSTNTQYF
TRBJ1-2	TRBV5-1	14	few	NA	TGCGCCAGCAGCTTGGAGTGGCAGGGAGGAGGCTACACCTTC	CASSLEWQGGGYTF
TRBJ2-7	TRBV6-5	17	NA	TRBD2	TGTGCCAGCAGTTACGATATCGGGGGGACCGGTTCCTACGAGCAGTACTTC	CASSYDIGGTGSYEQYF
TRBJ2-7	TRBV6-5	15	few	TRBD2	TGTGCCAGCAGTTACTCGGGGCTAGCGGCCTACGAGCAGTACTTC	CASSYSGLAAYEQYF
TRBJ1-1	TRBV12-3/TRBV12-4	13	many	NA	TGTGCCAGCAGTTTAATGGGGGACACTGAAGCTTTCTTT	CASSLMGDTEAFF
TRBJ2-7	TRBV7-6	15	few	NA	TGTGCCAGCAGCTTAGAATCGACAGACTCCTACGAGCAGTACTTC	CASSLESTDSYEQYF
TRBJ2-1	TRBV19	17	NA	TRBD2	TGTGCCAGTATGGGGCTAGCGGGGAGCCCCTCCTACAATGAGCAGTTCTTC	CASMGLAGSPSYNEQFF
TRBJ2-3	TRBV25-1	16	many	TRBD2	TGTGCCAGCAGTGAACCCCCGGGACTAGGTGGGGATACGCAGTATTTT	CASSEPPGLGGDTQYF
TRBJ2-3	TRBV20-1	13	many	NA	TGCAGTGCTAGAGGGCAGGGAACAGATACGCAGTATTTT	CSARGQGTDTQYF
TRBJ2-1	TRBV4-2	17	many	TRBD2	TGTGCCAGCAGCCCCTTAAACCTAGCGGGGGAACACAATGAGCAGTTCTTC	CASSPLNLAGEHNEQFF
TRBJ1-1	TRBV20-1	12	NA	NA	TGCAGTGTGCTCTTCGGGGACACTGAAGCTTTCTTT	CSVLFGDTEAFF
TRBJ1-1	TRBV5-1	16	NA	NA	TGCGCCAGCAGCTTGGCGGCCCTACCAGAGGACACTGAAGCTTTCTTT	CASSLAALPEDTEAFF
TRBJ2-7	TRBV29-1	13	many	NA	TGCAGCGTCACAACAGGGATCAGCTACGAGCAGTACTTC	CSVTTGISYEQYF
TRBJ2-7	TRBV20-1	14	few	TRBD1	TGCAGTGCTAGAGATCCCTTAGGGGGCGACGAGCAGTACTTC	CSARDPLGGDEQYF
TRBJ2-1	TRBV14	14	few	TRBD2	TGTGCCAGCAGCCCTCGAGCGGGGCACAATGAGCAGTTCTTC	CASSPRAGHNEQFF
TRBJ2-1	TRBV7-3	21	few	NA	TGTGCCAGCAGCTTAAGGCATGCAGCTGTAGACGCGGGGTCCCCCTACAATGAGCAGTTCTTC	CASSLRHAAVDAGSPYNEQFF
TRBJ2-2	TRBV4-3	15	many	NA	TGCGCCAGCAGCCAAGACCGGAGATGGGCCGGGGAGCTGTTTTTT	CASSQDRRWAGELFF
TRBJ1-4	TRBV5-4	14	few	NA	TGTGCCAGCAGCTTGGGACAAAATAATGAAAAACTGTTTTTT	CASSLGQNNEKLFF
TRBJ2-2	TRBV7-2	14	few	NA	TGTGCCAGCAGCTTCGGGCGTGGAACCGGGGAGCTGTTTTTT	CASSFGRGTGELFF
TRBJ1-6	TRBV5-1	14	few	NA	TGCGCCAGCAGCTCGGCGCCTGGTAATTCACCCCTCCACTTT	CASSSAPGNSPLHF
TRBJ2-7	TRBV20-1	14	NA	NA	TGCAGTGCTAGAGCAGGGGCTCTCTCTGGCGAGCAGTACTTC	CSARAGALSGEQYF
TRBJ2-7	TRBV4-3	14	NA	NA	TGCGCCAGCAGCCCTAGATGGGGCCCCTACGAGCAGTACTTC	CASSPRWGPYEQYF
TRBJ2-3	TRBV11-2	18	once	TRBD2	TGTGCCAGCAGCAGAGGGACTAGCGGGCCCCCCAGCACAGATACGCAGTATTTT	CASSRGTSGPPSTDTQYF
TRBJ1-1	TRBV18	16	few	NA	TGTGCCAGCTCACCACCGTCCGGGCGTGGGAGCACTGAAGCTTTCTTT	CASSPPSGRGSTEAFF
TRBJ2-2	TRBV10-3	16	many	NA	TGTGCCATAAGTTCCGGGTTATCTAGGAGTTCCGGGGAGCTGTTTTTT	CAISSGLSRSSGELFF
TRBJ1-3	TRBV9	16	NA	NA	TGTGCCAGCAGCCCATTCGAGGGGAGCTCTGGAAACACCATATATTTT	CASSPFEGSSGNTIYF
TRBJ2-5	TRBV2	15	few	TRBD2	TGTGCCAGCAGCCCGACTAGCTTCGGTCCCAAGACCCAGTACTTC	CASSPTSFGPKTQYF
TRBJ2-2	TRBV5-1	15	many	NA	TGCGCCAGCAGTTTTCGCAGGGCGAACACCGGGGAGCTGTTTTTT	CASSFRRANTGELFF
TRBJ2-5	TRBV13	18	few	TRBD2	TGTGCCAGCAGCTTGGTGGTAGCGGGGGGGCCTATGGAAGAGACCCAGTACTTC	CASSLVVAGGPMEETQYF
TRBJ2-7	TRBV7-7	15	NA	NA	TGTGCCAGCAGCCCGACGGTGGGCTTCCCCTACGAGCAGTACTTC	CASSPTVGFPYEQYF
TRBJ2-3	TRBV7-3	17	NA	NA	TGTGCCAGCAGCCCCGGGCTGGGACTTTCTAGCACAGATACGCAGTATTTT	CASSPGLGLSSTDTQYF
TRBJ2-3	TRBV7-2	12	few	NA	TGTGCCAGCAGCTTAGATGTCGATACGCAGTATTTT	CASSLDVDTQYF
TRBJ2-1	TRBV6-1	17	NA	TRBD2	TGTGCCAGCACCACTCCGGGACTAGCGGACCGCTACAATGAGCAGTTCTTC	CASTTPGLADRYNEQFF
TRBJ1-2	TRBV29-1	13	NA	NA	TGCAGCGCCCTCGAGACAGAGAACTATGGCTACACCTTC	CSALETENYGYTF
TRBJ2-3	TRBV20-1	14	few	NA	TGCAGTGCAATCGCAGGGGCACTACCCAATACGCAGTATTTT	CSAIAGALPNTQYF
TRBJ2-7	TRBV10-2	13	many	NA	TGCGCCAGCAGGCCTGGGGACTCCTACGAGCAGTACTTC	CASRPGDSYEQYF
TRBJ2-7	TRBV5-1	15	NA	NA	TGCGCCAGCAGCCCCCAACCCGACATTATCCACGAGCAGTACTTC	CASSPQPDIIHEQYF
TRBJ1-1	TRBV12-3/TRBV12-4	14	many	NA	TGTGCCAGCAGTTTAGCGCCAGGGGTGCCTGAAGCTTTCTTT	CASSLAPGVPEAFF
TRBJ1-1	TRBV13	13	NA	NA	TGTGCCAGCAGCTTAGGGGGAGGGGCTGAAGCTTTCTTT	CASSLGGGAEAFF
TRBJ1-2	TRBV4-3	15	NA	NA	TGCGCCAGCAGCCAAATACAGGGCCACAACTATGGCTACACCTTC	CASSQIQGHNYGYTF
TRBJ2-1	TRBV5-1	13	NA	NA	TGCGCCAGCAGTGGTGGGGTAGGCGATGAGCAGTTCTTC	CASSGGVGDEQFF
TRBJ2-1	TRBV29-1	13	many	TRBD1	TGCAGCGGATGGGGACAGGGGGCAAGCGAGCAGTTCTTC	CSGWGQGASEQFF
TRBJ2-4	TRBV2	12	many	NA	TGTGCCAGCAGTGAGGGAGGCTACATTCAGTACTTC	CASSEGGYIQYF
TRBJ1-4	TRBV20-1	13	few	NA	TGCAGTGCCCAGGGGCAGGGGAGTGAAAAACTGTTTTTT	CSAQGQGSEKLFF
TRBJ2-2	TRBV10-3	16	NA	TRBD2	TGTGCCTTCGGGACTAGCGTGACACCGAACACCGGGGAGCTGTTTTTT	CAFGTSVTPNTGELFF
TRBJ1-5	TRBV10-3	16	few	TRBD1	TGTGCCATCAGTGAGTACGTACAGGGGGCCTATCAGCCCCAGCATTTT	CAISEYVQGAYQPQHF
TRBJ2-1	TRBV7-2	15	few	NA	TGTGCCAGCAGCTTAAGCCTAGCGACCTACAATGAGCAGTTCTTC	CASSLSLATYNEQFF
TRBJ1-3	TRBV4-1	12	few	NA	TGCGCCAGCAGCCAAGTACGGGACACCATATATTTT	CASSQVRDTIYF